Below are 12 T cell receptor beta chains sequenced from a single sample in a study of Ad26.COV2.S vaccination and SARS-CoV-2 variants. Profiled with immunoSEQ multiplex PCR; TCRdb holds only in-frame clones, not every one. The table has 300,000 to 350,000 clones, 88% seen once. Treatment here: around 19 received Ad26.COV2.S at low or high dose, single or two shots; several received placebo; per-sample allocation not given. The investigators took samples on day 63 after the first vaccine or placebo injection. The sample here was peripheral blood, taken in a trial of Ad26.COV2.S vaccine versus placebo. All receptors come from a person aged 18-60 years who received the Ad26.COV2.S COVID-19 vaccine or a placebo.

The V call is TRBV30, the J call TRBJ2-1; D gene unclear. The CDR3 covers 12 residues. Trimming shortened V by 1 base and J by 5 bases, and 6 bases separated the two germline ends. Germline values: CDR1 GTSNPN, CDR2 SVGIG (reference sequence). DNA for the CDR3: TGTGCCTGGAGTGCCATAAACAATGAGCAGTTCTTC. Encoded protein: CAWSAINNEQFF.

The chain employs TRBV4-1 and TRBJ2-2, with a tentative D call TRBD2 (5 bases). The V end lost 0 bases, the J end lost 2 bases, and 10 bases lay between the germline ends. Germline values: CDR1 MGHRA, CDR2 YSYEKL. The CDR3 consists of 16 residues. The CDR3 DNA is TGCGCCAGCAGCCAAGAAAAGAGGGTAAACACCGGGGAGCTGTTTTTT. Its protein is CASSQEKRVNTGELFF.

The rearrangement links TRBV5-6 to TRBJ2-5, with TRBD1 matching 8 bases. J was trimmed by 4 bases and V by 4 bases; bases with no gene match: 9. Germline loops: CDR1 SGHDT, CDR2 YYEEEE. There are 15 residues in the CDR3. CDR3 sequence reads: CASSLRTGKVETQYF. DNA for the CDR3: TGTGCCAGCAGCCTCCGGACAGGGAAAGTAGAGACCCAGTACTTC.

This sequence joins TRBV7-6 and TRBJ1-4; D gene unclear. V shed 3 bases and J shed 7 bases, with 15 bases lying between them. This CDR3 is built from 15 residues. CDR1 SGHVS and CDR2 FNYEAQ come from the germline V gene. CDR3 nucleotide sequence: TGTGCCAGCAGCTTTATGGCTGTTCGGGGTGAAAAACTGTTTTTT. Translating gives CASSFMAVRGEKLFF.

The rearrangement joins TRBV14 to TRBJ1-6; 7 positions agree with TRBD1. Germline-derived CDR1 and CDR2 are SGHDN and FVKESK. The V gene end was trimmed by 4 bases and the J gene end by 7 bases; junction bases not matched to a gene: 7. CDR3 length: 15 residues. The CDR3 nucleotides are TGTGCCAGCAGCCGACCGGGACAGCTAAATTCACCCCTCCACTTT. It translates to CASSRPGQLNSPLHF.

This chain uses TRBV3-1 (or the pseudogene TRBV3-2) with TRBJ2-6; unclear D gene. The V and J ends lost 3 bases and 2 bases respectively, with 5 bases between them. Germline CDR1 LGHDT, CDR2 YNNKEL (reference sequence). The CDR3 contains 14 residues. CDR3 coding DNA: TGTGCCAGCAGCCAGGTGGCTGGGGCCAACGTCCTGACTTTC. Amino acid sequence: CASSQVAGANVLTF.

The chain combines TRBV4-3 with TRBJ2-1, with D possibly being TRBD1 (5 bases). Per the germline V gene, CDR1 is LGHNA and CDR2 is YSLEER. The CDR3 spans 17 residues. Trimming left V 0 bases short and J 0 bases short, with 12 bases between. CDR3 region: CASSQDWTPSSYNEQFF. CDR3 in DNA: TGCGCCAGCAGCCAAGATTGGACACCGAGCTCCTACAATGAGCAGTTCTTC.

The chain carries TRBV14 and TRBJ2-6; D uncertain. Trimming pared 2 bases from V and 3 bases from J, leaving 11 bases between. Germline V lookup: CDR1 SGHDN, CDR2 FVKESK. The CDR3 sequence is 16 residues long. The DNA of the CDR3 is TGTGCCAGCAGCCAACAGCAGGTCGGTGGGGCCAACGTCCTGACTTTC. As protein: CASSQQQVGGANVLTF.

The V and J genes are TRBV4-2 and TRBJ2-7, with 11 bases that match TRBD1. Trimming removed 4 bases from V and 4 bases from J; junction bases left unmatched: 3. The CDR3 has 14 residues. CDR1 and CDR2 from the germline V gene are LGHNA and YNFKEQ. CDR3 in DNA: TGTGCCAGCAGCCGCGGACAGGGGGCATACGAGCAGTACTTC. This codes for CASSRGQGAYEQYF.

On this clone itself: Additional DNA sequences in this sample encode the identical CDR3. The rearrangement uses TRBV11-2 and TRBJ2-7; TRBD1 agrees at 12 bases. Trimming removed 5 bases from V and 2 bases from J; junction bases left unmatched: 1. CDR1 is SGHAT, CDR2 FQNNGV, per germline. The CDR3 runs to 14 residues. CDR3 nucleotides: TGTGCCAGCAGCAGGGACAGGGGGCCCTACGAGCAGTACTTC. Translating it yields CASSRDRGPYEQYF.

Concerning this clone: A much more abundant neighbour one base away suggests this may be a read error. This chain uses TRBV14 with TRBJ1-2, with TRBD1 matching over 7 bases. The CDR3 runs to 12 residues. The ends lost 4 bases at V and 5 bases at J; junction bases unmatched: 1. Germline V gives CDR1 SGHDN, CDR2 FVKESK. CDR3 residues: CASSPTGYGYTF. DNA of the CDR3: TGTGCCAGCAGCCCGACAGGGTATGGCTACACCTTC.

This chain links TRBV28 with TRBJ2-1; D is perhaps TRBD2 (6 bases). The CDR3 contains 18 residues. The germline gives CDR1 MDHEN, CDR2 SYDVKM. V lost 4 bases, J lost 0 bases, and 19 bases lay in between. CDR3 region: CASSYYPGVASSYNEQFF. The CDR3 DNA follows: TGTGCCAGCAGTTACTACCCGGGGGTGGCGAGCTCCTACAATGAGCAGTTCTTC.